Presented here are 21 T cell receptor beta chains from one specimen sequenced in a study of regulatory T cells in long-lasting Graves disease. Library construction for TCR beta used iRepertoire HTBI primers and Arm-PCR of CDR3 regions. TCRdb called the multiplex PCR reads again in MiXCR, with one record for every CDR3 protein. Among 300,000 to 500,000 distinct CDR3 sequences listed, 20% to 25% were seen once. Time point defined: persistent/refractory GD, antithyroid drugs over 5 years with positive TRAb. The authors made the TCR library using RNA they extracted from PBMCs. Sequenced here: peripheral blood mononuclear cells (PBMCs), sampled when the disease was refractory, from a patient treated with antithyroid drugs. The receptors shown here come from a female donor with Graves disease.

The chain couples TRBV28 to TRBJ1-6, with 7 bases identical to TRBD1. CDR1 MDHEN and CDR2 SYDVKM come from the germline V gene. This CDR3 is built from 17 residues. Trimming took 6 bases from V and 7 from J; bases not matched to a gene: 15. Written as DNA, the CDR3 is TGTGCCAGCAGCCTAGACGGAGCGGGACAGATCAATTCACCCCTCCACTTT. Protein sequence: CASSLDGAGQINSPLHF.

Points on this clonotype: A much larger clone lies one base from this, so it may be a read error. The V and J genes are TRBV28 and TRBJ2-2, with 10 bases matching TRBD2. CDR1 is MDHEN and CDR2 is SYDVKM in the germline V gene. The CDR3 contains 17 residues. CDR3 nucleotide sequence: TGTGCCAGCAGACGACTAGCGGGCAACTCGAACACCGGGGAGCCGTTTTTT. This sequence encodes CASRRLAGNSNTGEPFF. Using reference TRBV28 and TRBJ2-2 for the parts outside the CDR3, the full variable domain is DVKVTQSSRYLVKRTGEKVFLECVQDMDHENMFWYRQDPGLGLRLIYFSYDVKMKEKGDIPEGYSVSREKKERFSLILESASTNQTSMYLCASRRLAGNSNTGEPFFGEGSRLTVL.

Details on this clonotype: A far larger clone is off by one base, so a read error is likely. This chain links TRBV10-3 with TRBJ1-2, with 9 bases lining up with TRBD1. This CDR3 comprises 17 residues. Germline CDR1 is ENHRY and CDR2 is SYGVKD. CDR3: CASRHRDRAFLSYGHTF. The CDR3, as DNA: TGTGCCAGCAGGCACCGGGACAGGGCCTTTTTGAGCTATGGCCACACCTTC.

This clonotype was picked up many times. CDR3 amino acids: CASSPGAIGETQYF. The CDR3 bases are TGTGCCAGCAGCCCTGGGGCTATAGGGGAGACCCAGTACTTC. The chain employs TRBV7-8 and TRBJ2-5, with D perhaps TRBD1 (5 bases). Looked up from germline, CDR1 is SGHVS and CDR2 is FQNEAQ. CDR3 length: 14 amino acids. The germline V and J ends were trimmed by 5 bases and 5 bases, with 15 bases remaining between them. The variable domain in full, completed from reference TRBV7-8 and TRBJ2-5, reads GAGVSQSPRYKVAKRGQDVALRCDPISGHVSLFWYQQALGQGPEFLTYFQNEAQLDKSGLPSDRFFAERPEGSVSTLKIQRTQQEDSAVYLCASSPGAIGETQYFGPGTRLLVL.

This clonotype came up many times. The genes are TRBV12-3 or TRBV12-4 and TRBJ1-4; D not resolved. The CDR3 totals 15 residues. Trimming stripped 2 bases from V and 7 bases from J, with 14 bases between. This CDR3 reads CASSLSGLPSEKLFF. In DNA form, the CDR3 reads TGTGCCAGCAGTTTATCGGGCCTACCGAGTGAAAAACTGTTTTTT.

This clonotype was found many times. The J gene is TRBJ2-6, the V gene TRBV12-3 or TRBV12-4; no clear D gene. The length of the CDR3 is 13 residues. V was trimmed by 4 bases and J by 5 bases, leaving 6 bases between them. CDR3: CASSSTRANVLTF. The CDR3 nucleotides are TGTGCCAGCAGTTCTACTCGGGCCAACGTCCTGACTTTC.

This clonotype was detected only a few times. This chain connects TRBV29-1 to TRBJ1-2, with 7 bases fitting TRBD1. Per germline, CDR1 SQVTM and CDR2 ANQGSEA. The junction had 10 bases not matched to a gene; V was cut back by 6 bases and J by 3 bases. This CDR3 has 14 residues. As DNA, the CDR3 is TGCAGCGTGGGACAGCCAAAAGTACACTATGGCTACACCTTC. It encodes CSVGQPKVHYGYTF.

This rearrangement joins TRBV9 to TRBJ2-2, with D hard to call. Deletions cut 0 bases from V and 3 bases from J, with 9 bases between. The length of the CDR3 is 15 residues. Germline V gene sequence: CDR1 SGDLS, CDR2 YYNGEE. For the CDR3, the DNA is TGTGCCAGCAGCGTAGGAGCTAGTTACACCGGGGAGCTGTTTTTT. This sequence encodes CASSVGASYTGELFF. Together with reference TRBV9 and TRBJ2-2, the CDR3 gives the full variable domain: DSGVTQTPKHLITATGQRVTLRCSPRSGDLSVYWYQQSLDQGLQFLIQYYNGEERAKGNILERFSAQQFPDLHSELNLSSLELGDSALYFCASSVGASYTGELFFGEGSRLTVL.

Only a few counts were recorded for this clonotype. The chain joins TRBV4-2 to TRBJ2-7; D uncertain. With 0 bases removed from V and 2 bases from J, the gap between germline ends came to 8 bases. Per the germline V gene, CDR1 is LGHNA and CDR2 is YNFKEQ. CDR3 length: 14 residues. CDR3 in DNA: TGTGCCAGCAGCCAAGAGCCCGGAGCCTACGAGCAGTACTTC. Translation: CASSQEPGAYEQYF.

This clonotype was observed at least ten times. The rearrangement links TRBV30 to TRBJ1-2; D is unclear. The CDR3 has 12 amino acids. CDR1 is GTSNPN and CDR2 is SVGIG in the germline V gene (reference sequence). The ends were cut back, 0 bases at V and 3 bases at J, with 5 bases in the middle. The CDR3 loop reads CAWSVRDYGYTF. In DNA form, the CDR3 reads TGTGCCTGGAGTGTACGGGACTATGGCTACACCTTC.

This clonotype was observed many times. V and J are TRBV7-6 and TRBJ1-1, with 8 nucleotides matching TRBD1. This CDR3 has 13 residues. Germline assignment: CDR1 SGHVS and CDR2 FNYEAQ. J was trimmed by 8 bases and V by 0 bases; bases with no gene match: 2. The DNA of the CDR3 is TGTGCCAGCAGCTTAGCTGGACAGGGAGAAGCTTTCTTT. It translates to CASSLAGQGEAFF. Together with reference TRBV7-6 and TRBJ1-1, the CDR3 gives the full variable domain: GAGVSQSPRYKVTKRGQDVALRCDPISGHVSLYWYRQALGQGPEFLTYFNYEAQQDKSGLPNDRFSAERPEGSISTLTIQRTEQRDSAMYRCASSLAGQGEAFFGQGTRLTVV.

This clonotype was observed at least ten times. This chain uses TRBV20-1 with TRBJ2-5, with 12 bases identical to TRBD2. Germline assignment: CDR1 DFQATT and CDR2 SNEGSKA (reference sequence). CDR3 length: 15 residues. The CDR3 loop reads CGLASGRGILGTQYF. The CDR3 bases are TGCGGACTAGCTAGCGGGAGGGGAATTTTAGGGACCCAGTACTTC.

This clonotype was recorded many times. The rearrangement uses TRBV11-2 and TRBJ2-4, with 9 positions matching TRBD1. Trimming at V came to 5 bases and at J to 6 bases, leaving 2 bases not matched to a gene. Germline assignment: CDR1 SGHAT and CDR2 FQNNGV. This CDR3 comprises 13 residues. CDR3: CASSGGQGNIQYF. The CDR3, as DNA: TGTGCCAGCAGCGGGGGACAGGGAAACATTCAGTACTTC.

This clonotype was recorded a few times. V is TRBV7-2 and J is TRBJ2-6; a possible D gene is TRBD1 (5 bases). This CDR3 has 17 residues. CDR1 is SGHTA, CDR2 FQGNSA, per germline. Trimming removed 7 bases at V and 1 base at J, with 17 bases between. The CDR3 here is CASTPDSYPSGANVLTF. CDR3 DNA sequence: TGTGCCAGCACCCCCGACAGCTACCCATCTGGGGCCAACGTCCTGACTTTC.

This clonotype has a handful of counts. V gene TRBV20-1 combines with J gene TRBJ1-4; unclear D gene. Between the trimmed V and J ends, which lost 1 base and 7 bases, there was a span of 10 bases. The CDR3 loop spans 13 amino acids. CDR1 DFQATT and CDR2 SNEGSKA come from the germline V gene (reference sequence). CDR3: CSARGQSPEKLFF. DNA for the CDR3: TGCAGTGCTAGAGGGCAAAGCCCTGAAAAACTGTTTTTT.

With regard to this clonotype: An end of the junction does not agree with germline; a read error may underlie this. J is TRBJ1-4 and V is TRBV5-1; the D gene is possibly TRBD1 (6 bases). The CDR3 is made up of 14 amino acids. CDR1 SGHRS and CDR2 YFSETQ come from the germline V gene. CDR3 in amino acids: CASRSQGFNEKLSF. In nucleotides, the CDR3 is TGCGCCAGCAGATCACAGGGTTTTAATGAAAAACTGTCTTTT. Full variable domain (rest looked up from reference TRBV5-1 and TRBJ1-4): KAGVTQTPRYLIKTRGQQVTLSCSPISGHRSVSWYQQTPGQGLQFLFEYFSETQRNKGNFPGRFSGRQFSNSRSEMNVSTLELGDSALYLCASRSQGFNEKLSFGSGTQLSVL.

This clonotype showed up many times. V gene TRBV3-1 combines with J gene TRBJ1-2, with 9 bases identical to TRBD1. The germline V gene encodes CDR1 LGHDT and CDR2 YNNKEL (reference sequence). This CDR3 has 16 amino acids. The V segment lost 2 bases and the J segment 4 bases; nucleotides outside the gene matches: 8. CDR3 sequence reads: CASSQMKTGGAYGYTF. The CDR3 DNA is TGTGCCAGCAGCCAAATGAAGACAGGGGGAGCCTATGGCTACACCTTC.

The chain is built from TRBV30 and TRBJ2-5, with a possible D match to TRBD1 (6 bases). The germline gives CDR1 GTSNPN, CDR2 SVGIG (reference sequence). The CDR3 has 14 amino acids. V lost 0 bases, J lost 2 bases, and 10 bases lay in between. The CDR3 DNA follows: TGTGCCTGGAGTGTGGGGGCACTACAAGAGACCCAGTACTTC. Translating it yields CAWSVGALQETQYF.

The chain combines TRBV10-3 with TRBJ1-3; D uncertain. Trimming shortened V by 3 bases and J by 2 bases, and 11 bases separated the two germline ends. CDR3 length: 15 residues. Germline CDR1 is ENHRY and CDR2 is SYGVKD. The CDR3 nucleotides read TGTGCCATCAGTGAAGACGCGGCGGCTGGAAACACCATATATTTT. As protein: CAISEDAAAGNTIYF.

The table lists this clonotype with a count of one. The chain is built from TRBV12-3 or TRBV12-4 and TRBJ2-3; weak D call: TRBD1 (6 bases). There are 17 residues in the CDR3. V lost 3 bases to trimming and J lost 2 bases, with 18 bases between them. CDR3 DNA: TGTGCCAGCAGTTTGGCTGTTGGGACACCCCACACAGATACGCAGTATTTT. Its translation is CASSLAVGTPHTDTQYF.

There are a few counts of this clonotype. The chain has TRBV29-1 and TRBJ2-5; D is undetermined. Germline V gene lookup returns CDR1 SQVTM and CDR2 ANQGSEA. The CDR3 extends over 14 amino acids. Trimming took off 0 bases at V and 5 bases at J, with 13 bases between the two ends. CDR3 sequence: CSVEDGLVFETQYF. The CDR3 DNA reads as TGCAGCGTTGAAGACGGGCTAGTTTTTGAGACCCAGTACTTC.